This entry describes one TCR beta chain. Caucasian, healthy and from Russia, the donors were aged between about 6 and 90. The data derive from a study of blood T cells in healthy people across ages. The CDR3 totals 12 residues. V gave up 6 bases and J gave up 7 bases, with 10 bases separating them. Germline V CDR1 and CDR2: PRHDT, FYEKMQ (reference sequence). A second roughly 7 to 12 cycle PCR used barcoded and J-beta primers. Each CDR3 protein gets one entry after TCRdb re-called the 5' RACE reads with MiXCR. The table lists 1 million or so distinct CDR3 sequences, less than 50% of them singletons. This chain uses TRBV13 with TRBJ2-1, with no clear D. The sequence came from a woman in her sixties in good health. The sample was blood. CDR3 coding DNA: TGTGCCAGCAGACGCAGCTCAAATGAGCAGTTCTTC. It specifies CASRRSSNEQFF.